The 16 T cell receptor beta chains given below trace back to one sample, sequenced in a study of shared clonotypes between healthy human individuals. Assay used: immunoSEQ multiplex PCR; TCRdb lists only in-frame clones, some missing. Among roughly 2.2 million clones, 92% were seen once, and the ten largest hold around 0.35%. The sample comprised naive CD4+ T cells from PBMCs. Subset of the sample: CD45RA+ positively selected. Receptor source: a young man in good health. Some clones in this sample may be carry-over from other donors' samples.

The rearrangement joins TRBV5-1 to TRBJ2-7; TRBD1 agrees at 11 bases. This CDR3 is built from 15 residues. The trim removed 3 bases at V and 4 bases at J, leaving 6 bases unmatched. The V gene's germline CDR1 is SGHRS and CDR2 YFSETQ. CDR3 in amino acids: CASSSDRGLWYEQYF. CDR3 bases: TGCGCCAGCAGCTCGGACAGGGGGCTCTGGTACGAGCAGTACTTC.

The chain joins TRBV28 to TRBJ2-1; 10 bases align to TRBD1. Germline V CDR1 and CDR2: MDHEN, SYDVKM. This CDR3 has 16 residues. V trimming: 2 bases; J trimming: 4 bases; junction bases outside the gene matches: 5. CDR3 DNA sequence: TGTGCCAGCAGTTTAACCGGGACAGGGGTTTACAATGAGCAGTTCTTC. As protein: CASSLTGTGVYNEQFF.

This rearrangement joins TRBV29-1 to TRBJ1-1; no clear D gene. V dropped 8 bases and J dropped 4 bases, with 8 bases sitting between them. This CDR3 comprises 10 residues. Germline V lookup: CDR1 SQVTM, CDR2 ANQGSEA. CDR3 DNA sequence: TGCAGCATTGGACCCACTGAAGCTTTCTTT. Protein sequence: CSIGPTEAFF.

The chain recombines TRBV18 with TRBJ2-3, with 9 bases matching TRBD1. J lost 3 bases, V lost 5 bases, and 3 bases had no gene match. The CDR3 has 14 amino acids. CDR1 and CDR2 from the germline V gene are KGHSH and LQKENI. In nucleotides, the CDR3 is TGTGCCAGCTCAGTACAGGGGGCAACAGATACGCAGTATTTT. Its protein product is CASSVQGATDTQYF.

This clone appeared a single time. This chain links TRBV4-3 with TRBJ1-5; no clear D. The V gene lost 1 base and the J gene lost 6 bases, with 25 bases spanning the gap. The CDR3 has 19 amino acids. From germline, CDR1 is LGHNA and CDR2 YSLEER. CDR3 residues: CASSQGLSVGTALGQPQHF. The CDR3 DNA sequence: TGCGCCAGCAGCCAAGGACTTTCGGTGGGAACAGCGCTTGGTCAGCCCCAGCATTTT.

This chain links TRBV27 with TRBJ2-5, with TRBD1 matching over 9 bases. Germline V gene data show CDR1 as MNHEY and CDR2 as SMNVEV (reference sequence). The CDR3 totals 15 residues. V trimming: 2 bases; J trimming: 1 base; junction bases outside the gene matches: 2. CDR3 loop: CASSLRGQGQETQYF. Written as DNA, the CDR3 is TGTGCCAGCAGTTTAAGGGGACAGGGCCAAGAGACCCAGTACTTC.

Remarks on this clone: Other DNA sequences of this sample code for an identical CDR3. V and J are TRBV9 and TRBJ2-1; 7 bases line up with TRBD1. CDR3 size: 15 residues. The junction had 4 bases not matched to a gene; V was cut back by 0 bases and J by 4 bases. Germline CDR1 and CDR2: SGDLS and YYNGEE. Here the CDR3 reads CASSVEGGSYNEQFF. The CDR3 DNA follows: TGTGCCAGCAGCGTAGAAGGGGGCAGTTACAATGAGCAGTTCTTC.

This rearrangement joins TRBV18 to TRBJ2-2; 9 bases are shared with TRBD2. V lost 10 bases to trimming and J lost 3 bases; unmatched junction nucleotides: 6. CDR1 is KGHSH and CDR2 is LQKENI in the germline V gene. CDR3 length equals 14 residues. The CDR3 bases are TGTGCCACCGACGCGGGAGGGGACACCGGGGAGCTGTTTTTT. This codes for CATDAGGDTGELFF.

The V and J genes are TRBV5-4 and TRBJ2-7; D not certain. Trimming took off 0 bases at V and 6 bases at J, with 13 bases between the two ends. CDR1 is SGHNT, CDR2 YYREEE, per germline (reference sequence). This CDR3 is 14 amino acids long. The DNA of the CDR3 is TGTGCCAGCAGCTTGGCCTACAACTCGGGCGAGCAGTACTTC. This codes for CASSLAYNSGEQYF.

This clone has more than one count but fewer than ten. This sample also contains other DNA sequences that code for the same CDR3. V is TRBV28 and J is TRBJ1-1; D is ambiguous. V was shortened by 6 bases and J by 1 base, with 6 bases between the two germline ends. The CDR3 runs 12 residues. Germline V gene data show CDR1 as MDHEN and CDR2 as SYDVKM. The CDR3 here is CASRIQNTEAFF. The CDR3 region has the DNA TGTGCCAGCAGGATCCAGAACACTGAAGCTTTCTTT.

V is TRBV5-1 and J is TRBJ2-5, with a weak D call TRBD2 (5 bases). This CDR3 is 14 amino acids long. V shed 4 bases and J shed 2 bases, with 12 bases lying between them. Germline-derived CDR1 and CDR2 are SGHRS and YFSETQ. CDR3 amino acids: CASSGVRGQETQYF. In DNA, the CDR3 is TGCGCCAGCAGCGGGGTCCGGGGTCAAGAGACCCAGTACTTC.

The sample holds one count of this clone. The gene calls are TRBV29-1 and TRBJ2-5; D unclear. Near its end, the DNA agrees better with TRBJ2-7, so the J call may be wrong. CDR3 length equals 13 residues. Germline V gives CDR1 SQVTM, CDR2 ANQGSEA. The CDR3 loop reads CSVETSPASEQYF. In DNA form, the CDR3 reads TGCAGCGTTGAGACTTCACCCGCCAGCGAGCAGTACTTC.

This clone was recorded only once. CDR3: CASSTYRQPQHF. In nucleotides, the CDR3 is TGTGCCAGTAGTACGTACAGGCAGCCCCAGCATTTT. The chain joins TRBV19 to TRBJ1-5; maybe TRBD1 (5 bases). Trimming removed 4 bases at V and 7 bases at J, with 8 bases between. Germline V gene sequence: CDR1 LNHDA, CDR2 SQIVND (reference sequence). This CDR3 comprises 12 residues.

The V and J genes are TRBV7-8 and TRBJ2-1; 11 nucleotides agree with TRBD2. Germline V CDR1 and CDR2: SGHVS, FQNEAQ. Trimming at V came to 3 bases and at J to 6 bases, leaving 1 base not matched to a gene. The CDR3 loop spans 14 amino acids. In DNA form, the CDR3 reads TGTGCCAGCAGCTTCGGGACTAGCGGCAATGAGCAGTTCTTC. Protein sequence: CASSFGTSGNEQFF.

The chain couples TRBV7-2 to TRBJ2-5, with 8 bases identical to TRBD1. Germline CDR1 reads SGHTA; CDR2 reads FQGNSA. V lost 0 bases to trimming and J lost 2 bases; unmatched junction nucleotides: 11. The CDR3 sequence is 18 residues long. The DNA of the CDR3 is TGTGCCAGCAGCTTAGCTCGTTTTGGGACAGGACAACAAGAGACCCAGTACTTC. It encodes CASSLARFGTGQQETQYF.

The chain couples TRBV23-1 to TRBJ2-5; TRBD1 matches at 9 bases. TRBV23-1 is filed as an ORF, its function uncertain. Trimming at V came to 7 bases and at J to 7 bases, leaving 7 bases not matched to a gene. The CDR3 spans 13 residues. CDR3 DNA sequence: TGCGCCAGCACCTTGGACAGGGGTACGACCCAGTACTTC. Its translation is CASTLDRGTTQYF.